This T cell receptor beta chain was sequenced during a study of cytomegalovirus exposure and HLA in healthy donors. Overall study context: An early release of data contained approximately 85 million unique TCRs, which came from HLA-typed donors.

The V end lost 3 bases, the J end lost 8 bases, and 13 bases lay between the germline ends. This CDR3 contains 14 residues. The germline V gene encodes CDR1 LNHDA and CDR2 SQIVND (reference sequence). The primer mix had 60 Vbeta and 13 Jbeta primers. This table comes from immunoSEQ multiplex PCR, and its TCRdb copy is limited to in-frame clones, with some not included. The repertoire consists of roughly 200,000 clones, with 80% occurring once and the leading ten covering about 0.63%. Study conclusions and caveats: The study assumed roughly uniform donor sequencing depth for presence/absence analyses.

Turning to this clone: Its antigen is still unknown.

The chain recombines TRBV19 with TRBJ1-4; D perhaps matches TRBD1 (6 bases). This sequence was found in a boy younger than 18 in good health and CMV-seronegative. Sequenced material: PBMCs. The CDR3 spells CASSISQGHEKLFF. The CDR3 coding sequence is TGTGCCAGTAGTATTTCTCAGGGGCACGAAAAACTGTTTTTT.